This TCR beta chain was identified during a study of T cell repertoires in cytomegalovirus infection. At the level of the study: HLA-C-restricted CMV epitopes, recently identified, and well-studied HLA-B-restricted ones were used by the study. CMV infection and matching HLA type were both indicated by public TCR beta signatures. Study observations and caveats: Clonotypes of TCR beta that were HLA-C-restricted and CMV-specific dominated the ex vivo response. People with CMV and the relevant HLA were identified by cumulative public TCR beta family frequency.

TCRdb recomputed calls from the reads with MiXCR, one row per CDR3 protein. There are 360,000 or so distinct CDR3 sequences in the sample; roughly a third occur only once, and about 13% lies in the top ten. The sample holds a few counts of this clonotype. Its antigen is unknown. Sequenced material: cultured PBMCs, taken from culture after CMV antigen stimulation. This receptor was identified in a human donor in good health (CMV status not recorded). Some clones in this sample may be carry-over from other donors' samples.

This CDR3 is CASSQRRGQYNEQFF. CDR3 in DNA: TGTGCCAGCAGCCAAAGGAGGGGCCAGTACAATGAGCAGTTCTTC. This chain connects TRBV3-1 to TRBJ2-1, with D possibly TRBD2 on 6 matching bases. This CDR3 has 15 residues. The V end was cut by 2 bases, the J end by 4 bases, with 12 bases between. The germline gives CDR1 LGHDT, CDR2 YNNKEL (reference sequence).